The 14 T cell receptor beta chains reported below all come from one sample, sequenced in a study of radiotherapy plus CTLA-4 blockade in lung cancer. Clones were sequenced by immunoSEQ multiplex PCR, and TCRdb holds only the in-frame ones, with some missing. There are more than 75,000 clones in the sample; approximately 75% occur only once, and around 15% lies in the top ten. The sample consisted of peripheral blood, taken from a patient treated with radiotherapy plus ipilimumab. The receptor set was obtained from a human donor with non-small cell lung cancer that progressed on radiotherapy plus ipilimumab.

The chain uses TRBV6-1 and TRBJ2-7; 10 bases map to TRBD2. CDR1 MNHNS and CDR2 SASEGT come from the germline V gene. Unmatched junction bases numbered 4, after V lost 5 bases and J lost 0 bases. The CDR3 totals 15 residues. In DNA, the CDR3 is TGTGCCAGCAGTACCCGGACTAGCGGCTCCTACGAGCAGTACTTC. Amino acids: CASSTRTSGSYEQYF.

The rearrangement links TRBV11-2 to TRBJ2-1, with 8 nucleotides matching TRBD2. This CDR3 is built from 15 residues. V shed 6 bases, J shed 4 bases, and the junction held 8 bases outside the gene matches. The germline gives CDR1 SGHAT, CDR2 FQNNGV. The CDR3 bases are TGTGCCAGCAGTGCGGTAGCGGGGTCGTACAATGAGCAGTTCTTC. Amino acids: CASSAVAGSYNEQFF.

The count of this clone is one. The genes are TRBV18 and TRBJ2-1; tentative D call: TRBD2 (6 bases). The V gene's germline CDR1 is KGHSH and CDR2 LQKENI. The CDR3 totals 16 residues. The germline V and J ends were trimmed by 5 bases and 3 bases, with 17 bases remaining between them. The CDR3 DNA reads TGTGCCAGCTCATCTACTCCCTTGGGACTCTACAATGAGCAGTTCTTC. Translating gives CASSSTPLGLYNEQFF.

This chain connects TRBV2 to TRBJ2-7, with 7 bases that match TRBD1. Trimming at V came to 3 bases and at J to 4 bases, leaving 0 bases not matched to a gene. CDR3 length: 12 amino acids. CDR1 and CDR2 from the germline V gene are SNHLY and FYNNEI. The chain's CDR3 is CASSDRGYEQYF. The CDR3, as DNA: TGTGCCAGCAGTGACAGGGGGTACGAGCAGTACTTC.

V gene TRBV28 combines with J gene TRBJ2-5, with D possibly matching TRBD2 (6 bases). This CDR3 contains 16 residues. CDR1 is MDHEN, CDR2 SYDVKM, per germline. V was trimmed by 2 bases and J by 6 bases, leaving 19 bases between them. As DNA, the CDR3 is TGTGCCAGCAGTTTAACCCAGGACGGACGGGGGAAGACCCAGTACTTC. It yields the protein CASSLTQDGRGKTQYF.

Only a few counts were recorded for this clone. The rearrangement joins TRBV19 to TRBJ1-5; D is uncertain. This CDR3 region has 14 residues. V dropped 5 bases and J dropped 7 bases, with 15 bases sitting between them. Germline V gene sequence: CDR1 LNHDA, CDR2 SQIVND (reference sequence). This CDR3 is CASSYWRAQQPQHF. CDR3 sequence (DNA): TGTGCCAGTAGTTACTGGAGGGCACAGCAGCCCCAGCATTTT.

This chain's CDR3 is CSEISGGVNEQFF. The CDR3 region has the DNA TGCAGCGAGATTAGCGGGGGGGTGAATGAGCAGTTCTTC. The chain is built from TRBV29-1 and TRBJ2-1, with TRBD2 identical over 11 bases. The CDR3 extends over 13 amino acids. Germline CDR1 is SQVTM and CDR2 is ANQGSEA. The trim removed 7 bases at V and 7 bases at J, leaving 6 bases unmatched.

On this clone: The junction does not match germline at one end; this may be a read error. This chain joins TRBV7-9 and TRBJ2-7; 12 bases map to TRBD2. This CDR3 comprises 15 residues. Germline CDR1 is SEHNR and CDR2 is FQNEAQ (reference sequence). Here the CDR3 DNA reads TGTGCCAGCGGCGTGACTAGCGGGAGCTCCTACGAGCAGTGCTTC. Amino acid sequence: CASGVTSGSSYEQCF. The complete variable domain, with remaining parts taken from reference TRBV7-9 and TRBJ2-7, reads DTGVSQNPRHKITKRGQNVTFRCDPISEHNRLYWYRQTLGQGPEFLTYFQNEAQLEKSRLLSDRFSAERPKGSFSTLEIQRTEQGDSAMYLCASGVTSGSSYEQCFGPGTRLTVT.

The chain carries TRBV27 and TRBJ2-7; 9 nucleotides line up with TRBD1. The CDR3 covers 14 residues. V trimming: 7 bases; J trimming: 3 bases; junction bases outside the gene matches: 7. Germline V CDR1 and CDR2: MNHEY, SMNVEV (reference sequence). The CDR3 sequence is CASKTGTGNYEQYF. The DNA of the CDR3 is TGTGCCAGCAAGACCGGGACAGGGAACTACGAGCAGTACTTC.

The chain has TRBV9 and TRBJ1-4; TRBD1 matches 8 bases. CDR3 length: 15 amino acids. Germline CDR1 reads SGDLS; CDR2 reads YYNGEE. Trimming took 3 bases from V and 7 from J; bases not matched to a gene: 8. CDR3 region: CASSAGRGPGEKLFF. The CDR3 DNA is TGTGCCAGCAGCGCAGGCAGGGGGCCTGGTGAAAAACTGTTTTTT.

This clone was observed at least ten times. A junction end diverges from the germline sequence, so it may reflect a read error. The chain employs TRBV7-6 and TRBJ1-3, with 7 bases matching TRBD1. The germline gives CDR1 SGHVS, CDR2 FNYEAQ. There are 11 residues in the CDR3. In DNA form, the CDR3 reads TGTGCCAGCAGCTCTTCGGACAGGCAAGATTTT. This gives the protein CASSSSDRQDF.

The rearrangement links TRBV2 to TRBJ2-3; D might be TRBD1 or TRBD2, each matching 6 bases. CDR3 size: 16 residues. V lost 4 bases, J lost 2 bases, and 16 bases lay in between. From germline, CDR1 is SNHLY and CDR2 FYNNEI. As DNA, the CDR3 is TGTGCCAGCAGTGTTATGGGGGGCTCGTCCACAGATACGCAGTATTTT. Translated: CASSVMGGSSTDTQYF. The whole variable domain, filled in from reference TRBV2 and TRBJ2-3, reads EPEVTQTPSHQVTQMGQEVILRCVPISNHLYFYWYRQILGQKVEFLVSFYNNEISEKSEIFDDQFSVERPDGSNFTLKIRSTKLEDSAMYFCASSVMGGSSTDTQYFGPGTRLTVL.

The V call is TRBV5-6, the J call TRBJ1-2, with D unresolved. V was trimmed by 0 bases and J by 7 bases, leaving 13 bases between them. Per germline, CDR1 SGHDT and CDR2 YYEEEE. The length of the CDR3 is 14 residues. The CDR3 loop reads CASSLDGKEIGYTF. CDR3 bases: TGTGCCAGCAGCTTGGATGGGAAGGAAATTGGCTACACCTTC.

The rearrangement uses TRBV27 and TRBJ1-5; the D gene is possibly TRBD1 (6 bases). This CDR3 comprises 14 residues. Germline V gene data show CDR1 as MNHEY and CDR2 as SMNVEV (reference sequence). V was shortened by 5 bases and J by 0 bases, with 8 bases between the two germline ends. The CDR3 DNA reads TGTGCCAGCAGTCCACAGGGTAGCAATCAGCCCCAGCATTTT. Encoded protein: CASSPQGSNQPQHF.